These 23 T cell receptor beta chains were all obtained from the same sample, sequenced in a study of cytomegalovirus exposure and HLA in healthy donors. The PCR employed 60 Vbeta primers together with 13 Jbeta primers. The repertoire was sequenced with immunoSEQ multiplex PCR; TCRdb's copy has only in-frame clones and lacks some. The top ten hold over 0.65% of the sample, which has 200,000 to 250,000 clones, approximately 88% seen once. Sequencing used PBMCs. The receptors stem from a boy younger than 10 in good health and CMV-seronegative.

The rearrangement uses TRBV9 and TRBJ2-1; tentatively, D is TRBD1 (6 bases). Germline lookup yields CDR1 SGDLS and CDR2 YYNGEE. Deletions cut 3 bases from V and 9 bases from J, with 13 bases between. The CDR3 has 13 residues. CDR3 DNA sequence: TGTGCCAGCAGCGCGAACAGGGTGCGTGAGCAGTTCTTC. This encodes CASSANRVREQFF.

This clone was counted only a few times. CDR3 DNA: TGTGCCAGCAGTTACGAGTTAGACACTGAAGCTTTCTTT. Its translation is CASSYELDTEAFF. The V gene is TRBV6-5, the J gene TRBJ1-1; no firm D call. V lost 2 bases and J lost 3, with 7 bases in between. Looked up from germline, CDR1 is MNHEY and CDR2 is SVGAGI. This CDR3 has 13 amino acids.

The chain has TRBV5-5 and TRBJ2-3; 9 nucleotides align to TRBD1. The CDR3 covers 17 residues. Trimming removed 4 bases from V and 3 bases from J; junction bases left unmatched: 12. Germline values: CDR1 SGHKS, CDR2 YYEKEE (reference sequence). The CDR3 loop reads CASSGTGLEFLTDTQYF. The CDR3 DNA reads as TGTGCCAGCAGCGGGACAGGGTTGGAGTTTCTTACAGATACGCAGTATTTT.

The chain employs TRBV18 and TRBJ1-1; D unclear. Trimming shortened V by 3 bases and J by 3 bases, and 8 bases separated the two germline ends. The germline V gene has CDR1 KGHSH and CDR2 LQKENI. The CDR3 is 13 residues long. The CDR3 is CASSPRIDTEAFF. The DNA for the CDR3 is TGTGCCAGCTCACCGAGGATCGACACTGAAGCTTTCTTT.

Remarks on this clone: The identical CDR3 is also encoded by other nucleotide sequences in the sample. This sequence joins TRBV27 and TRBJ1-5; D may be TRBD1 (5 bases). The germline V gene encodes CDR1 MNHEY and CDR2 SMNVEV (reference sequence). V lost 4 bases, J lost 2 bases, and 6 bases lay in between. The CDR3 covers 13 residues. The CDR3 coding sequence is TGTGCCAGCAGTTGGGGGGGCAATCAGCCCCAGCATTTT. It yields the protein CASSWGGNQPQHF.

The rearrangement uses TRBV4-1 and TRBJ1-2, with a weak D call TRBD1 (6 bases). CDR1 and CDR2 (germline): MGHRA, YSYEKL. This CDR3 is 15 amino acids long. V was clipped by 4 bases and J by 5 bases, with 17 bases between them. The CDR3 sequence is CASSPQETGQYGYTF. CDR3 sequence (DNA): TGCGCCAGCAGCCCTCAAGAGACAGGACAATATGGCTACACCTTC.

The gene calls are TRBV7-9 and TRBJ1-5; D unclear. This CDR3 has 15 amino acids. Trimming pared 4 bases from V and 3 bases from J, leaving 13 bases between. The germline V gene has CDR1 SEHNR and CDR2 FQNEAQ (reference sequence). CDR3 bases: TGTGCCAGCAGCTCAGACCGGGTCCCCAATCAGCCCCAGCATTTT. Protein product: CASSSDRVPNQPQHF.

The rearrangement joins TRBV6-5 to TRBJ2-3; a possible D gene is TRBD2 (5 bases). The CDR3 is 15 amino acids. V lost 0 bases, J lost 2 bases, and 9 bases lay in between. Germline-derived CDR1 and CDR2 are MNHEY and SVGAGI. CDR3 amino acids: CASSYSGVNTDTQYF. The DNA of the CDR3 is TGTGCCAGCAGTTACTCCGGGGTGAACACAGATACGCAGTATTTT.

V is TRBV4-1 and J is TRBJ1-1; TRBD1 is a possible D gene (5 bases). The germline V gene has CDR1 MGHRA and CDR2 YSYEKL. Trimming removed 0 bases from V and 5 bases from J, with 16 bases in between. The CDR3 loop spans 16 amino acids. CDR3 amino acids: CASSQDELGRITEAFF. In DNA form, the CDR3 reads TGCGCCAGCAGCCAAGATGAATTGGGGCGGATAACTGAAGCTTTCTTT.

This clone has only a few counts. The chain joins TRBV29-1 to TRBJ2-5, with 8 bases that match TRBD2. Germline V lookup: CDR1 SQVTM, CDR2 ANQGSEA. Trimming cost V 5 bases and J 1 base; bases outside gene matches: 9. This CDR3 region has 15 residues. CDR3 residues: CSVTGTRDSQETQYF. As DNA, the CDR3 is TGCAGCGTTACCGGGACTAGGGATTCCCAAGAGACCCAGTACTTC.

This chain uses TRBV29-1 with TRBJ1-1; possibly TRBD1 for D (6 bases). CDR3 length: 13 residues. The V gene lost 7 bases and the J gene lost 0 bases, with 12 bases spanning the gap. CDR1 and CDR2 from the germline V gene are SQVTM and ANQGSEA. The chain's CDR3 is CSAGGRLNTEAFF. In DNA, the CDR3 is TGCAGCGCCGGGGGGCGGTTGAACACTGAAGCTTTCTTT.

V is TRBV4-1 and J is TRBJ2-7; 10 positions match TRBD1. This CDR3 has 16 amino acids. Trimming removed 4 bases from V and 2 bases from J; junction bases left unmatched: 8. Per the germline V gene, CDR1 is MGHRA and CDR2 is YSYEKL. CDR3 sequence (DNA): TGCGCCAGCAGCCTCTCCGAGGGACAGGGGACCTACGAGCAGTACTTC. This encodes CASSLSEGQGTYEQYF.

V and J are TRBV6-5 and TRBJ2-7; 10 nucleotides align to TRBD2. The CDR3 is 16 residues long. Looked up from germline, CDR1 is MNHEY and CDR2 is SVGAGI. The J segment lost 3 bases and the V segment lost 0 bases, leaving 5 bases of the junction unmatched. CDR3 residues: CASSYSKREGLYEQYF. CDR3 coding DNA: TGTGCCAGCAGTTACTCGAAGCGGGAGGGCCTCTACGAGCAGTACTTC.

The chain combines TRBV15 with TRBJ1-2; D not certain. Trimming left V 3 bases short and J 8 bases short, with 22 bases between. This CDR3 region has 16 residues. Germline V lookup: CDR1 LNHNV, CDR2 YYDKDF (reference sequence). This CDR3 reads CATSRDRGSSMAGYTF. Here the CDR3 DNA reads TGTGCCACCAGCAGGGATCGTGGCTCTAGTATGGCCGGCTACACCTTC. Full variable domain (rest looked up from reference TRBV15 and TRBJ1-2): DAMVIQNPRYQVTQFGKPVTLSCSQTLNHNVMYWYQQKSSQAPKLLFHYYDKDFNNEADTPDNFQSRRPNTSFCFLDIRSPGLGDTAMYLCATSRDRGSSMAGYTFGSGTRLTVV.

The chain links TRBV2 to TRBJ2-2; 7 positions agree with TRBD2. Germline CDR1 and CDR2: SNHLY and FYNNEI. The CDR3 runs to 15 residues. With V trimmed by 7 bases and J by 3 bases, 8 bases remained unmatched. CDR3 in DNA: TGTGCCAGCACCCGGGGTAGCGGGCACACCGGGGAGCTGTTTTTT. It yields the protein CASTRGSGHTGELFF.

The CDR3 sequence: CASSGTVSYEQYF. DNA of the CDR3: TGCGCCAGCAGTGGGACAGTGAGCTACGAGCAGTACTTC. This sequence joins TRBV4-1 and TRBJ2-7; 7 positions agree with TRBD1. Germline V CDR1 and CDR2: MGHRA, YSYEKL. This CDR3 spans 13 amino acids. J lost 3 bases, V lost 6 bases, and 5 bases had no gene match.

The CDR3 sequence is CASSLRRGGTYNEQFF. Here the CDR3 DNA reads TGTGCCAGCAGCTTAAGGCGGGGGGGGACCTACAATGAGCAGTTCTTC. The chain employs TRBV7-9 and TRBJ2-1; 9 nucleotides agree with TRBD2. The CDR3 runs to 16 residues. V trimming: 2 bases; J trimming: 2 bases; junction bases outside the gene matches: 4. Germline CDR1 is SEHNR and CDR2 is FQNEAQ (reference sequence).

The gene calls are TRBV6-5 and TRBJ2-3; 8 nucleotides line up with TRBD2. The trim removed 6 bases at V and 6 bases at J, leaving 2 bases unmatched. Germline CDR1 is MNHEY and CDR2 is SVGAGI. CDR3 length equals 12 residues. The DNA of the CDR3 is TGTGCCAGCAGCCCGGGGGGGGATACGCAGTATTTT. Residues: CASSPGGDTQYF.

The gene calls are TRBV9 and TRBJ2-5; 9 nucleotides agree with TRBD2. J lost 3 bases, V lost 0 bases, and 6 bases had no gene match. The CDR3 has 16 residues. CDR1 and CDR2 (germline): SGDLS, YYNGEE. The CDR3 is CASSVAKPSGEETQYF. In nucleotides, the CDR3 is TGTGCCAGCAGCGTAGCTAAGCCTAGCGGGGAAGAGACCCAGTACTTC.

This chain links TRBV7-2 with TRBJ1-2, with D possibly matching TRBD1 (5 bases). CDR3 length: 13 residues. Germline lookup yields CDR1 SGHTA and CDR2 FQGNSA. The V gene lost 3 bases and the J gene lost 8 bases, with 13 bases spanning the gap. CDR3 in amino acids: CASSFQGARGYTF. In DNA form, the CDR3 reads TGTGCCAGCAGCTTTCAAGGGGCGCGAGGCTACACCTTC.

The rearrangement links TRBV7-9 to TRBJ2-2; D might be TRBD2 (6 bases). The V gene lost 7 bases and the J gene lost 0 bases, with 15 bases spanning the gap. This CDR3 has 16 residues. CDR1 and CDR2 (germline): SEHNR, FQNEAQ (reference sequence). DNA for the CDR3: TGTGCCAGCAACCGGGGGAACAATGCGAACACCGGGGAGCTGTTTTTT. Translation: CASNRGNNANTGELFF.

This clone occurred a few times. This sequence joins TRBV6-6 and TRBJ1-1; the D is unclear. Germline V gene sequence: CDR1 MNHNY, CDR2 SVGAGI (reference sequence). The CDR3 length is 13 residues. V was cut by 8 bases and J by 0 bases, with 10 bases left in between. CDR3 amino acids: CASCGLLNTEAFF. For the CDR3, the DNA is TGTGCCAGCTGTGGACTACTGAACACTGAAGCTTTCTTT.

The chain links TRBV5-4 to TRBJ2-3, with 9 bases aligning to TRBD2. Germline V CDR1 and CDR2: SGHNT, YYREEE (reference sequence). The CDR3 runs to 16 residues. Trimming removed 5 bases from V and 4 bases from J; junction bases left unmatched: 11. The CDR3 bases are TGTGCCAGCAGACCGGCAGCTAGCGGGACTGCAGATACGCAGTATTTT. This codes for CASRPAASGTADTQYF.